Presented here are 25 T cell receptor beta chains from one specimen sequenced in a study of cytomegalovirus exposure and HLA in healthy donors. The PCR ran on 60 Vbeta and 13 Jbeta primers. The protocol was immunoSEQ multiplex PCR, while the TCRdb copy is restricted to in-frame clones and leaves out a portion. The table includes some 100,000 clones, 65% to 90% detected once. Sequenced sample: PBMCs. The receptor source for this set is a woman aged 18-35 years in good health and CMV-seronegative.

This chain uses TRBV5-1 with TRBJ2-7, with TRBD1 as a possible D gene (6 bases). This CDR3 spans 14 amino acids. The germline V gene encodes CDR1 SGHRS and CDR2 YFSETQ. V lost 5 bases, J lost 3 bases, and 15 bases lay in between. The chain's CDR3 is CASSVRDTHYEQYF. The CDR3 DNA reads as TGCGCCAGCAGTGTCCGGGACACCCACTACGAGCAGTACTTC. The full variable domain, completed using reference TRBV5-1 and TRBJ2-7, is KAGVTQTPRYLIKTRGQQVTLSCSPISGHRSVSWYQQTPGQGLQFLFEYFSETQRNKGNFPGRFSGRQFSNSRSEMNVSTLELGDSALYLCASSVRDTHYEQYFGPGTRLTVT.

The chain combines TRBV6-6 with TRBJ2-7; 9 bases are shared with TRBD1. In germline, CDR1 is MNHNY, CDR2 SVGAGI (reference sequence). V gave up 6 bases and J gave up 1 base; unmatched junction bases: 7. The CDR3 is 15 amino acids. CDR3: CASRKRQGGSYEQYF. The DNA of the CDR3 is TGTGCCAGCAGAAAACGACAGGGGGGGTCCTACGAGCAGTACTTC.

This chain links TRBV28 with TRBJ2-7; 8 bases map to TRBD2. With 6 bases clipped from V and 2 bases from J, the junction kept 6 bases outside the gene matches. In germline, CDR1 is MDHEN, CDR2 SYDVKM. The CDR3 runs to 14 residues. As DNA, the CDR3 is TGTGCCAGCAGGGGGAGCGGGAGTCCCTACGAGCAGTACTTC. Protein product: CASRGSGSPYEQYF.

The V call is TRBV18, the J call TRBJ1-1; D gene ambiguous. CDR1 is KGHSH, CDR2 LQKENI, per germline. Trimming cost V 0 bases and J 4 bases, with 9 bases left between them. The CDR3 length is 14 residues. The CDR3 loop is CASSPPLAPTEAFF. The CDR3 coding sequence is TGTGCCAGCTCACCACCTTTGGCCCCCACTGAAGCTTTCTTT. Filled out from reference TRBV18 and TRBJ1-1, the complete variable domain reads NAGVMQNPRHLVRRRGQEARLRCSPMKGHSHVYWYRQLPEEGLKFMVYLQKENIIDESGMPKERFSAEFPKEGPSILRIQQVVRGDSAAYFCASSPPLAPTEAFFGQGTRLTVV.

The V gene is TRBV19, the J gene TRBJ2-1; D is ambiguous. There are 14 residues in the CDR3. Germline V lookup: CDR1 LNHDA, CDR2 SQIVND (reference sequence). Trimming pared 7 bases from V and 8 bases from J, leaving 18 bases between. CDR3 DNA: TGTGCCAGTAACTCATTCACCTCCCGAGATGAGCAGTTCTTC. This translates into CASNSFTSRDEQFF.

This clone was seen once. The chain joins TRBV7-2 to TRBJ2-5, with D possibly matching TRBD2 (8 bases). CDR3 length: 18 amino acids. With 1 base removed from V and 9 bases from J, the gap between germline ends came to 27 bases. From germline, CDR1 is SGHTA and CDR2 FQGNSA. CDR3 sequence: CASSLDGGGRGRLKAQYF. In nucleotides, the CDR3 is TGTGCCAGCAGCTTAGACGGGGGGGGCAGGGGGAGGCTAAAGGCCCAGTACTTC.

This chain joins TRBV27 and TRBJ2-5, with D perhaps matching TRBD1 (6 bases). The end of the DNA fits TRBJ2-7 better, so the J call may be wrong. CDR1 is MNHEY, CDR2 SMNVEV, per germline (reference sequence). The CDR3 is made up of 17 amino acids. CDR3 DNA sequence: TGTGCCAGCAGTTTACTATCCCAGTGGACAGTTCCCTACGAGCAGTACTTC. This sequence encodes CASSLLSQWTVPYEQYF.

On this clone itself: A read error may account for a junction end that differs from germline. This same CDR3 is encoded by further DNA sequences in the sample. This sequence joins TRBV28 and TRBJ2-2; the match to TRBD2 covers 11 bases. The germline CDR1 and CDR2 sequences are MDHEN and SYDVKM. The CDR3 runs 16 residues. This CDR3 reads CARGTSGLSNTGELFF. As DNA, the CDR3 is TGTGCCAGAGGGACTAGCGGTCTTTCAAACACCGGGGAACTGTTTTTT.

The V call is TRBV7-2, the J call TRBJ2-1; 12 bases match TRBD2. The CDR3 sequence is 16 residues long. Looked up from germline, CDR1 is SGHTA and CDR2 is FQGNSA. V was clipped by 7 bases and J by 0 bases; unmatched bases: 4. For the CDR3, the DNA is TGTGCCAGCACCCCTAGCGGGGGGGACTCCTACAATGAGCAGTTCTTC. It encodes CASTPSGGDSYNEQFF.

The rearrangement joins TRBV2 to TRBJ2-2, with TRBD1 matching 7 bases. Germline V gives CDR1 SNHLY, CDR2 FYNNEI. The CDR3 is 12 amino acids. With 4 bases clipped from V and 10 bases from J, the junction kept 3 bases outside the gene matches. For the CDR3, the DNA is TGTGCCAGCAGTGGGGACAGCGCGGAGCTGTTTTTT. It is translated as CASSGDSAELFF.

The chain is built from TRBV30 and TRBJ1-2; D is uncertain. Germline loops: CDR1 GTSNPN, CDR2 SVGIG (reference sequence). V was pared by 0 bases and J by 8 bases, with 16 bases between. This CDR3 is 14 amino acids long. For the CDR3, the DNA is TGTGCCTGGAGTGTGAACTTGCAGTGGAGCGGCTACACCTTC. Translating it yields CAWSVNLQWSGYTF.

The rearrangement joins TRBV7-2 to TRBJ2-7; D uncertain. V lost 6 bases and J lost 2, with 17 bases in between. CDR3 length: 15 amino acids. Germline CDR1 reads SGHTA; CDR2 reads FQGNSA. CDR3 sequence reads: CASRQSAHEAYEQYF. CDR3 DNA sequence: TGTGCCAGCAGACAAAGCGCTCACGAGGCCTACGAGCAGTACTTC.

The chain carries TRBV6-4 and TRBJ2-6; TRBD2 matches 8 bases. The CDR3 runs 17 residues. Germline CDR1 is MRHNA and CDR2 is SNTAGT. The J segment lost 0 bases and the V segment lost 8 bases, leaving 9 bases of the junction unmatched. The CDR3 DNA follows: TGTGCCAGCCGAACTAGCGGCTCTACCTCTGGGGCCAACGTCCTGACTTTC. Residues: CASRTSGSTSGANVLTF.

This rearrangement joins TRBV29-1 to TRBJ1-2; 8 bases are shared with TRBD1. Germline CDR1 reads SQVTM; CDR2 reads ANQGSEA. Unmatched junction bases numbered 12, after V lost 3 bases and J lost 3 bases. The CDR3 length is 16 residues. The CDR3 nucleotides read TGCAGCGTTGAGCGGGATATGGACAGGGCGGACTATGGCTACACCTTC. Translation: CSVERDMDRADYGYTF.

The chain has TRBV27 and TRBJ1-6; tentative D call: TRBD1 (5 bases). The CDR3 is made up of 15 amino acids. Germline assignment: CDR1 MNHEY and CDR2 SMNVEV (reference sequence). Between the trimmed V and J ends, which lost 4 bases and 10 bases, there was a span of 17 bases. CDR3 DNA: TGTGCCAGCAGTTCCGTCTGGGGGGAGGGATCACCCCTCCACTTT. It specifies CASSSVWGEGSPLHF.

This clone appeared a single time. The J gene is TRBJ2-2, the V gene TRBV7-2, with D tentatively TRBD1 (5 bases). Germline loops: CDR1 SGHTA, CDR2 FQGNSA. This CDR3 contains 14 residues. Between the trimmed V and J ends, which lost 5 bases and 1 base, there was a span of 8 bases. CDR3 nucleotides: TGTGCCAGCAGCCCAACAGGGAACACCGGGGAGCTGTTTTTT. As protein: CASSPTGNTGELFF.

J is TRBJ1-2 and V is TRBV6-1; 11 bases are shared with TRBD1. V trimming: 6 bases; J trimming: 5 bases; junction bases outside the gene matches: 8. The CDR3 runs 15 residues. CDR1 MNHNS and CDR2 SASEGT come from the germline V gene. The CDR3 DNA reads as TGTGCCAGCAGCGCCGGGACAGGGGGAGGGTATGGCTACACCTTC. It is translated as CASSAGTGGGYGYTF.

The chain couples TRBV2 to TRBJ1-5, with a weak D call TRBD1 (5 bases). The CDR3 contains 16 residues. Germline values: CDR1 SNHLY, CDR2 FYNNEI. Deletions cut 3 bases from V and 2 bases from J, with 14 bases between. CDR3 in DNA: TGTGCCAGCAGTGAGGGGCAAGTTTTGGGCAATCAGCCCCAGCATTTT. This codes for CASSEGQVLGNQPQHF.

Regarding this clone: The identical CDR3 is also encoded by other nucleotide sequences in the sample. The gene calls are TRBV5-1 and TRBJ2-3, with D possibly being TRBD1 (6 bases). V shed 4 bases and J shed 3 bases, with 12 bases lying between them. This CDR3 is built from 14 residues. Germline CDR1 and CDR2: SGHRS and YFSETQ. The DNA of the CDR3 is TGCGCCAGCAGCCTAGGACAGATAACAGATACGCAGTATTTT. It encodes CASSLGQITDTQYF.

The V gene is TRBV5-1, the J gene TRBJ2-7, with 9 bases that match TRBD2. V gave up 4 bases and J gave up 7 bases; unmatched junction bases: 6. The CDR3 sequence is 13 residues long. Germline V lookup: CDR1 SGHRS, CDR2 YFSETQ. The CDR3 bases are TGCGCCAGCAGCGCGGGAGGGCCGGGGGAGCAGTACTTC. This codes for CASSAGGPGEQYF.

The sample holds a few counts of this clone. The chain links TRBV6-5 to TRBJ2-7, with D tentatively TRBD1 (7 bases). This CDR3 is built from 13 residues. From germline, CDR1 is MNHEY and CDR2 SVGAGI. Trimming took off 5 bases at V and 5 bases at J, with 13 bases between the two ends. The CDR3 DNA sequence: TGTGCCAGCAGTCCTACAGGGGAGGACGAGCAGTACTTC. Protein: CASSPTGEDEQYF.

V gene TRBV5-1 combines with J gene TRBJ2-7, with TRBD1 matching over 10 bases. The CDR3 totals 15 residues. Trimming took 5 bases from V and 4 from J; bases not matched to a gene: 9. The germline CDR1 and CDR2 sequences are SGHRS and YFSETQ. The CDR3 region is CASSPRGTGVYEQYF. The CDR3 DNA follows: TGCGCCAGCAGTCCCCGAGGGACAGGGGTTTACGAGCAGTACTTC.

V gene TRBV29-1 combines with J gene TRBJ2-7, with TRBD1 identical over 8 bases. The CDR3 totals 14 residues. Germline loops: CDR1 SQVTM, CDR2 ANQGSEA. The ends lost 2 bases at V and 6 bases at J; junction bases unmatched: 9. The DNA for the CDR3 is TGCAGCGTTGAAAATGGACAGGGTAGGGGCGAGCAGTACTTC. It specifies CSVENGQGRGEQYF.

The chain employs TRBV7-5 and TRBJ2-3; the table's TRBD1 call for D was not verified on the DNA. TRBV7-5 constitutes a pseudogene. This CDR3 region has 18 residues. The CDR3 nucleotides read TGTGCCAGAAGCTTTCTTCTACCAAGACAGACTTTCACAGATACGCAGTATTTT. Its protein product is CARSFLLPRQTFTDTQYF.

V usage is TRBV5-4 and J usage is TRBJ1-2, with TRBD1 as a possible D gene (5 bases). The CDR3 sequence is 15 residues long. Trimming shortened V by 3 bases and J by 8 bases, and 20 bases separated the two germline ends. In germline, CDR1 is SGHNT, CDR2 YYREEE (reference sequence). The CDR3 DNA is TGTGCCAGCAGCTCCTACATGGGGCAGGGCCGCGGCTACACCTTC. Translating gives CASSSYMGQGRGYTF.